These 15 T cell receptor beta chains came from one sample sequenced in a study of beta chain features in type 1 diabetes. As every portion of the isolated RNA was reverse transcribed, the sequencing read expressed TCRB transcripts. Produced via immunoSEQ multiplex PCR; TCRdb's table is partial and in-frame only. Of around 500,000 clones listed, approximately 28% were seen once; the top ten hold almost 0.065%. The source material was naive CD4+ T cells from blood. All receptors derive from a man aged 18 to 29 in good health.

This clone has a handful of counts. J is TRBJ1-2 and V is TRBV30; TRBD1 might be the D (5 bases). There are 14 residues in the CDR3. Trimming removed 2 bases from V and 5 bases from J, with 15 bases in between. CDR1 and CDR2 (germline): GTSNPN, SVGIG (reference sequence). CDR3 sequence: CAWSPQGGPYGYTF. As DNA, the CDR3 is TGTGCCTGGAGTCCCCAGGGTGGCCCTTATGGCTACACCTTC.

The chain is built from TRBV4-2 and TRBJ2-1; 12 nucleotides agree with TRBD2. The CDR3 contains 17 residues. CDR1 and CDR2 from the germline V gene are LGHNA and YNFKEQ. Trimming at V came to 6 bases and at J to 1 base, leaving 7 bases not matched to a gene. Written as DNA, the CDR3 is TGTGCCAGCAGTAGGACTAGCGGGGAGGGGTCCTACAATGAGCAGTTCTTC. It yields the protein CASSRTSGEGSYNEQFF.

A note on this clone: In the same sample, other DNA sequences code for this CDR3. V and J are TRBV5-1 and TRBJ2-5; D may match TRBD1 or TRBD2 (5 bases each). Trimming pared 2 bases from V and 2 bases from J, leaving 10 bases between. CDR1 and CDR2 (germline): SGHRS, YFSETQ. The CDR3 totals 14 residues. The CDR3 sequence: CASSFGTAQETQYF. In DNA, the CDR3 is TGCGCCAGCAGCTTCGGGACGGCACAAGAGACCCAGTACTTC.

This clone was counted only a few times. This chain connects TRBV9 to TRBJ2-7; 12 bases line up with TRBD2. The CDR3 is made up of 14 amino acids. Trimming took 2 bases from V and 7 from J; bases not matched to a gene: 4. Germline-derived CDR1 and CDR2 are SGDLS and YYNGEE. This CDR3 reads CASSVTSGSGEQYF. CDR3 sequence (DNA): TGTGCCAGCAGCGTGACTAGCGGGAGTGGAGAGCAGTACTTC.

This clone was seen more than once but under ten times. V is TRBV7-6 and J is TRBJ2-7, with 7 bases fitting TRBD1. With 6 bases clipped from V and 4 bases from J, the junction kept 9 bases outside the gene matches. In germline, CDR1 is SGHVS, CDR2 FNYEAQ. This CDR3 spans 14 amino acids. This chain's CDR3 is CASSRSGTVYEQYF. In DNA, the CDR3 is TGTGCCAGCAGTCGATCCGGGACAGTGTACGAGCAGTACTTC.

The CDR3, as DNA: TGTGCCAGCAGTTCCAGGGGGATGGGGACCCAGTACTTC. Residues: CASSSRGMGTQYF. The genes are TRBV28 and TRBJ2-5; 7 bases align to TRBD1. The length of the CDR3 is 13 residues. Germline CDR1 is MDHEN and CDR2 is SYDVKM. V trimming: 4 bases; J trimming: 7 bases; junction bases outside the gene matches: 6. The entire variable domain, with the rest obtained from reference TRBV28 and TRBJ2-5, is as follows: DVKVTQSSRYLVKRTGEKVFLECVQDMDHENMFWYRQDPGLGLRLIYFSYDVKMKEKGDIPEGYSVSREKKERFSLILESASTNQTSMYLCASSSRGMGTQYFGPGTRLLVL.

This clone was seen a handful of times. The CDR3 spells CSGNTGYQETQYF. In nucleotides, the CDR3 is TGCAGCGGGAACACAGGGTACCAAGAGACCCAGTACTTC. J is TRBJ2-5 and V is TRBV29-1; D possibly corresponds to TRBD1 (6 bases). Trimming shortened V by 7 bases and J by 0 bases, and 12 bases separated the two germline ends. Per the germline V gene, CDR1 is SQVTM and CDR2 is ANQGSEA. The CDR3 has 13 amino acids.

The chain carries TRBV27 and TRBJ2-1, with D tentatively TRBD2 (7 bases). Germline V CDR1 and CDR2: MNHEY, SMNVEV (reference sequence). This CDR3 comprises 15 residues. The V end was cut by 1 base, the J end by 8 bases, with 15 bases between. CDR3 nucleotides: TGTGCCAGCAGTTTATATGCGGGGGCATTGTATGAGCAGTTCTTC. This codes for CASSLYAGALYEQFF.

This clone was found a few times. The chain recombines TRBV11-2 with TRBJ2-3, with D maybe TRBD1 (6 bases). V was pared by 0 bases and J by 1 base, with 11 bases between. This CDR3 contains 16 residues. Germline V CDR1 and CDR2: SGHAT, FQNNGV. CDR3 bases: TGTGCCAGCAGCTTAGATGTGGCAGGGGGCACAGATACGCAGTATTTT. Translating gives CASSLDVAGGTDTQYF.

The rearrangement uses TRBV7-9 and TRBJ2-7, with D maybe TRBD2 (5 bases). Trimming pared 4 bases from V and 3 bases from J, leaving 13 bases between. This CDR3 has 14 residues. Germline-derived CDR1 and CDR2 are SEHNR and FQNEAQ (reference sequence). The CDR3 sequence: CASSSGGTGYEQYF. DNA for the CDR3: TGTGCCAGCAGCTCTGGAGGTACCGGCTACGAGCAGTACTTC.

The V and J genes are TRBV29-1 and TRBJ1-2; D unresolved. The germline V gene has CDR1 SQVTM and CDR2 ANQGSEA. CDR3 length: 14 amino acids. Trimming removed 4 bases from V and 2 bases from J, with 14 bases in between. In nucleotides, the CDR3 is TGCAGCGTTGTGGGCCGCCATTCGAACTATGGCTACACCTTC. This encodes CSVVGRHSNYGYTF. The full variable domain, completed using reference TRBV29-1 and TRBJ1-2, is SAVISQKPSRDICQRGTSLTIQCQVDSQVTMMFWYRQQPGQSLTLIATANQGSEATYESGFVIDKFPISRPNLTFSTLTVSNMSPEDSSIYLCSVVGRHSNYGYTFGSGTRLTVV.

V and J are TRBV14 and TRBJ2-7, with a tentative D call TRBD2 (6 bases). The V and J ends lost 4 bases and 4 bases respectively, with 17 bases between them. The CDR3 has 15 residues. CDR1 SGHDN and CDR2 FVKESK come from the germline V gene. The CDR3 coding sequence is TGTGCCAGCAGCCGTGAGGTGGGAGGAGGGTACGAGCAGTACTTC. Protein: CASSREVGGGYEQYF.

The chain links TRBV29-1 to TRBJ2-1; TRBD2 might be the D (6 bases). The germline V gene has CDR1 SQVTM and CDR2 ANQGSEA. The CDR3 extends over 16 amino acids. The V gene lost 2 bases and the J gene lost 0 bases, with 14 bases spanning the gap. As DNA, the CDR3 is TGCAGCGTTGAAAGACCCCTAGCGACCTCCTACAATGAGCAGTTCTTC. It yields the protein CSVERPLATSYNEQFF.

The chain has TRBV7-8 and TRBJ2-1; no definite D call. Trimming shortened V by 5 bases and J by 2 bases, and 10 bases separated the two germline ends. Germline values: CDR1 SGHVS, CDR2 FQNEAQ. The CDR3 sequence is 14 residues long. The CDR3 nucleotides are TGTGCCAGCAGCACGCGCTGGACCTACAATGAGCAGTTCTTC. Protein sequence: CASSTRWTYNEQFF.

The sample holds a few counts of this clone. Additional DNA sequences in this sample encode the identical CDR3. The CDR3 nucleotides are TGTGCCTGGAGTACCGGGGGCTACGAGCAGTACTTC. This translates into CAWSTGGYEQYF. J is TRBJ2-7 and V is TRBV30; TRBD2 is a possible D gene (6 bases). Looked up from germline, CDR1 is GTSNPN and CDR2 is SVGIG (reference sequence). V was trimmed by 2 bases and J by 3 bases, leaving 8 bases between them. The CDR3 is 12 amino acids.